The clone carrying this TCR beta chain appeared a few times. Its antigen is unknown. Via CD45RO/CCR7/CD25/CD127/CD95/CD27, cells of the CD4+ naive, central memory, regulatory and stem cell-like memory subsets were sorted. The sample is drawn from a study of beta chain features in type 1 diabetes. About the study: Age, gender and cell yields were alike across patients and healthy donors. Study-level results: Cells with high TCR expression could be over-represented when cDNA is sequenced.

CDR1 and CDR2 from the germline V gene are SQVTM and ANQGSEA. CDR3 length equals 13 residues. V lost 0 bases, J lost 1 base, and 6 bases lay in between. cDNA synthesis used the whole RNA isolate, giving expressed TCRB sequences. Sequencing used immunoSEQ multiplex PCR; TCRdb keeps in-frame clones, though not all of them. The table lists more than 350,000 clones, 11% of them singletons, with 0.046% in the top ten. This TCR was sampled from a young woman in good health. Sequenced input: naive CD4+ T cells from blood. V and J are TRBV29-1 and TRBJ1-1; D call uncertain. The CDR3 region is CSVEDGANTEAFF. CDR3 nucleotides: TGCAGCGTTGAAGACGGAGCGAACACTGAAGCTTTCTTT.